This T cell receptor beta chain was recovered during a study of immune cell composition in non-small cell lung cancer. General study findings and limits: Adenocarcinomas with higher top tumour-associated clone frequency had more reactive TILs. Tumour-associated clones >0.5% occurred in approximately 34% of adenocarcinomas, approximately 74% of squamous. Tumour TCR-beta clonality was not significantly tied to smoking pack-years.

Data came from immunoSEQ multiplex PCR; TCRdb stores just in-frame clones and leaves some out. The sample holds about 9,000 clones, around three quarters seen once. Normal lung was sampled as far from the tumour as possible, at least 3 cm. This clone was picked up a small number of times. What it recognizes is unknown. This CDR3 is built from 14 residues. Germline values: CDR1 SGHTA, CDR2 FQGNSA. Between the trimmed V and J ends, which lost 1 base and 13 bases, there was a span of 14 bases. The rearrangement uses TRBV7-2 and TRBJ1-6; D is unresolved. The receptor was derived from a human donor with non-small cell lung cancer. Specimen: non-adjacent lung tissue. The CDR3 loop is CASSLGLVSTPLHF. CDR3 coding DNA: TGTGCCAGCAGCTTAGGGCTGGTGTCAACGCCCCTCCACTTT.